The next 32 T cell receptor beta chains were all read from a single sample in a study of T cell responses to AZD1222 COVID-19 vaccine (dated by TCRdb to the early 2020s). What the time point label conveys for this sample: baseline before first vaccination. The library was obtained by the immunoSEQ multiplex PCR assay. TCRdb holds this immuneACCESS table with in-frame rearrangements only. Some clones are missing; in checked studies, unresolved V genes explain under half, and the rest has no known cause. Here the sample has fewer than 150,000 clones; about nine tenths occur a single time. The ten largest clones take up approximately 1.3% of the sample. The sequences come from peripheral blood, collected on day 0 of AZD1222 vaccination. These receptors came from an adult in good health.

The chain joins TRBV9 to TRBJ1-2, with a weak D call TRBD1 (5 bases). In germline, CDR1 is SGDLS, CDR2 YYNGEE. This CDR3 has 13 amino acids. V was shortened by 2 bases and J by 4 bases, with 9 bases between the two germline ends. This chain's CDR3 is CASSVQGGYGYTF. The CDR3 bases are TGTGCCAGCAGCGTGCAGGGTGGCTATGGCTACACCTTC.

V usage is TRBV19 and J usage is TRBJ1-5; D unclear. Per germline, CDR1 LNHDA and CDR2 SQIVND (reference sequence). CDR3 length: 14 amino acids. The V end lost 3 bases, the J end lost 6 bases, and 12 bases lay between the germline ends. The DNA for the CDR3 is TGTGCCAGTAGTATCCCGCCGGGATTTCAGCCCCAGCATTTT. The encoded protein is CASSIPPGFQPQHF.

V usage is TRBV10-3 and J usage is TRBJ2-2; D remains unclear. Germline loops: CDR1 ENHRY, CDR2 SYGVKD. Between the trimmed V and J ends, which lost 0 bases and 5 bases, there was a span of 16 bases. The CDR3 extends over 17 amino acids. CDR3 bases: TGTGCCATCAGTGAGTCGAATGGGTGGGCGAGTACCGGGGAGCTGTTTTTT. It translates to CAISESNGWASTGELFF.

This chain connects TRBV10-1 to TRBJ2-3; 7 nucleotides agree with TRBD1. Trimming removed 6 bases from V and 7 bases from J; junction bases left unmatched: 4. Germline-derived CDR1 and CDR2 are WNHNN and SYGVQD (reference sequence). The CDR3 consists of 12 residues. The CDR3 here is CASSHRGNTQYF. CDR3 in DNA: TGCGCCAGCAGCCACAGGGGCAATACGCAGTATTTT.

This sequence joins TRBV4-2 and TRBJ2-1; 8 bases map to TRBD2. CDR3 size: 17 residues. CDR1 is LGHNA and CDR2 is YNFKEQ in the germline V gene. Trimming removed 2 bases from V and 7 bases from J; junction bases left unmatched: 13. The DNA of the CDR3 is TGTGCCAGCAGCCAAAACACCGGGACTAGGGCCCCGAATGAGCAGTTCTTC. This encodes CASSQNTGTRAPNEQFF.

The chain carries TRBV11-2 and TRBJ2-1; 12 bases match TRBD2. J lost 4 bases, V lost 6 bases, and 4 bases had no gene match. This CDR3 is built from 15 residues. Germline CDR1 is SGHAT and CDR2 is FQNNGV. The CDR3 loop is CASRHTSGGYNEQFF. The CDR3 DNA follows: TGTGCCAGCAGACACACTAGCGGGGGGTACAATGAGCAGTTCTTC.

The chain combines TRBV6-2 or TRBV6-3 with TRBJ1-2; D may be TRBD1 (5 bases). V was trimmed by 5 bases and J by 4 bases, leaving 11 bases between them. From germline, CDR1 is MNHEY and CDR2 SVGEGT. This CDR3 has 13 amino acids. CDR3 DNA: TGTGCCAGCAGTGATGGGACTAGCTATGGCTACACCTTC. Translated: CASSDGTSYGYTF.

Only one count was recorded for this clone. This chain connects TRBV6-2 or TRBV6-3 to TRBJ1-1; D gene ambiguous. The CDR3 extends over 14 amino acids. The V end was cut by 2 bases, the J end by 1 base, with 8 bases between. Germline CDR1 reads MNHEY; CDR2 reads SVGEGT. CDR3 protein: CASSYTVANTEAFF. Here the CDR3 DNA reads TGTGCCAGCAGTTACACCGTAGCGAACACTGAAGCTTTCTTT.

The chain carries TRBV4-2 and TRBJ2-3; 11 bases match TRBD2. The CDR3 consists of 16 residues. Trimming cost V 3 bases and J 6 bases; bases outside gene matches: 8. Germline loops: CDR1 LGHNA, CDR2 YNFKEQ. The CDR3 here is CASSQLTSGMRDTQYF. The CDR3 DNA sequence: TGTGCCAGCAGCCAGTTGACTAGCGGGATGCGTGATACGCAGTATTTT.

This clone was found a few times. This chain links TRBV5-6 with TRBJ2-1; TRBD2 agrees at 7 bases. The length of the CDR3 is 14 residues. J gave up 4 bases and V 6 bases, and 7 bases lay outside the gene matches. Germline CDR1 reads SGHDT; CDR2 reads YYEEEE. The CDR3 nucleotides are TGTGCCAGCACCTACTGGGGGGGGTACAATGAGCAGTTCTTC. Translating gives CASTYWGGYNEQFF.

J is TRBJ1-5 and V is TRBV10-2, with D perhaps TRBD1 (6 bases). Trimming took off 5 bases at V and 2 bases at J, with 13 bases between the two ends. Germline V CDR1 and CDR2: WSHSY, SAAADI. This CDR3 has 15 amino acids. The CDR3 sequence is CASSTGKTGNQPQHF. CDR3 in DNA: TGCGCCAGCAGTACAGGGAAGACTGGCAATCAGCCCCAGCATTTT.

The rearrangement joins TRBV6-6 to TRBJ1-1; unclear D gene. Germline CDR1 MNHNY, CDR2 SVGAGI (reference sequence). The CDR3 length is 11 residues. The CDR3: CATLTNFEAFF. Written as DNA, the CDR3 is TGTGCGACTCTGACTAACTTTGAAGCTTTCTTT.

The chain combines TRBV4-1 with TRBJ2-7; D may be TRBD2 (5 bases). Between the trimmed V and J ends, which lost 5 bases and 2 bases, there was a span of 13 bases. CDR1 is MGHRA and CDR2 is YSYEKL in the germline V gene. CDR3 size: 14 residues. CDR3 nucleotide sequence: TGCGCCAGCAGCGCAAGCGGCAGTCCCTACGAGCAGTACTTC. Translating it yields CASSASGSPYEQYF.

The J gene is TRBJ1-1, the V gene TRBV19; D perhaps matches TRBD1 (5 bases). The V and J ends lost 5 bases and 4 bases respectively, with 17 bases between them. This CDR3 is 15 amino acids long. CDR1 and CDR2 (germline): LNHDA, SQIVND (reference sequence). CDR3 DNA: TGTGCCAGTAGTCTAAGGTTCAATCAGGGCACTGAAGCTTTCTTT. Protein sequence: CASSLRFNQGTEAFF.

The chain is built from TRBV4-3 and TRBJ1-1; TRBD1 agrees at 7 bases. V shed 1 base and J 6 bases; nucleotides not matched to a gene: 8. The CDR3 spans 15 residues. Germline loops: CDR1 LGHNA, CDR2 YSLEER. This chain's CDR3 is CASSQGSQGRAEAFF. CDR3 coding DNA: TGCGCCAGCAGCCAAGGATCACAGGGGCGCGCTGAAGCTTTCTTT.

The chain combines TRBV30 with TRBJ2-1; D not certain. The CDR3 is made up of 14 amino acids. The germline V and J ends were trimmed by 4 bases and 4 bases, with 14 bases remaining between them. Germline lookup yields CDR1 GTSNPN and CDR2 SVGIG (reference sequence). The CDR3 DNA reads TGTGCCTGGAAGGTGGCAGAGATTTACAATGAGCAGTTCTTC. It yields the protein CAWKVAEIYNEQFF. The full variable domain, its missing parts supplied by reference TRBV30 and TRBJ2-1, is SQTIHQWPATLVQPVGSPLSLECTVEGTSNPNLYWYRQAAGRGLQLLFYSVGIGQISSEVPQNLSASRPQDRQFILSSKKLLLSDSGFYLCAWKVAEIYNEQFFGPGTRLTVL.

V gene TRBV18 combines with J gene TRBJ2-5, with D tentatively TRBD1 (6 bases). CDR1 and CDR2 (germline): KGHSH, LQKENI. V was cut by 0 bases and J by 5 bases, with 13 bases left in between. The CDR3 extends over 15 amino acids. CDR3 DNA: TGTGCCAGCTCACCACCGACAAGGGGGAAGGAGACCCAGTACTTC. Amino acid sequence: CASSPPTRGKETQYF.

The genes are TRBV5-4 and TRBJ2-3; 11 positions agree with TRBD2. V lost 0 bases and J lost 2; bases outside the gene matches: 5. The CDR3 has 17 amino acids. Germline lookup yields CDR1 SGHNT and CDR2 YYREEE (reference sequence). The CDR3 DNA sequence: TGTGCCAGCAGCTTGGATCTAGCGGGGGGAACCACAGATACGCAGTATTTT. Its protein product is CASSLDLAGGTTDTQYF.

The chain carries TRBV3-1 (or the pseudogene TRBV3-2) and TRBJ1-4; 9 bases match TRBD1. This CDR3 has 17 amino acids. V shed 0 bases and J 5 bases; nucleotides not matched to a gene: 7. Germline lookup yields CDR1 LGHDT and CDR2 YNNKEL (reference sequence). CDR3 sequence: CASSQELTGTGNEKLFF. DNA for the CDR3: TGTGCCAGCAGCCAAGAGCTCACCGGGACAGGGAATGAAAAACTGTTTTTT.

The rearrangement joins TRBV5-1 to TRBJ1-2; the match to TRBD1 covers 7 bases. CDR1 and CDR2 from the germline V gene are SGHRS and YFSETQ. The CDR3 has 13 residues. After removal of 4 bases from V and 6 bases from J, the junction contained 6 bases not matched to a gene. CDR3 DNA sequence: TGCGCCAGCAGCCTACAGGGGAAAGATGGCTACACCTTC. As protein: CASSLQGKDGYTF.

The CDR3 loop is CASSAFTMGGIAKNIQYF. Written as DNA, the CDR3 is TGTGCCAGCAGTGCATTCACAATGGGGGGGATAGCCAAAAACATTCAGTACTTC. V and J are TRBV2 and TRBJ2-4, with 7 nucleotides matching TRBD2. V gave up 4 bases and J gave up 0 bases; unmatched junction bases: 12. Germline-derived CDR1 and CDR2 are SNHLY and FYNNEI. The CDR3 has 18 amino acids. Full variable domain (outside the CDR3, taken from reference TRBV2 and TRBJ2-4): EPEVTQTPSHQVTQMGQEVILRCVPISNHLYFYWYRQILGQKVEFLVSFYNNEISEKSEIFDDQFSVERPDGSNFTLKIRSTKLEDSAMYFCASSAFTMGGIAKNIQYFGAGTRLSVL.

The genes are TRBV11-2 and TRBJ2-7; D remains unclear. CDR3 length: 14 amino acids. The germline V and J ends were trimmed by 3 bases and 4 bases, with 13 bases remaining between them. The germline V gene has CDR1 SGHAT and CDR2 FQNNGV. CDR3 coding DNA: TGTGCCAGCAGCTTCTTGGGGATCCCGTACGAGCAGTACTTC. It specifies CASSFLGIPYEQYF.

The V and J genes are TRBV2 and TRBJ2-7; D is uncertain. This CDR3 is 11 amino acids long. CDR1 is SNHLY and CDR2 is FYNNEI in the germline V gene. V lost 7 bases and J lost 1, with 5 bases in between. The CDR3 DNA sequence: TGTGCCAGCATTCTTTCCTACGAGCAGTACTTC. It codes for CASILSYEQYF.

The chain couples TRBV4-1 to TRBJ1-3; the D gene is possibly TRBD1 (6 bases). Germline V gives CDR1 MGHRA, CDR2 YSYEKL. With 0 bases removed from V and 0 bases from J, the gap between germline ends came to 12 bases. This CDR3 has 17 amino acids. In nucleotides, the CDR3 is TGCGCCAGCAGCCAAGATCAATGGACAGACTCTGGAAACACCATATATTTT. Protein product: CASSQDQWTDSGNTIYF.

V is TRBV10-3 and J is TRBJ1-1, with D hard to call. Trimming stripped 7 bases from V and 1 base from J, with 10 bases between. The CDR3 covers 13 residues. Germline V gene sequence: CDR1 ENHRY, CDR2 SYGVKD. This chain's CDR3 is CAINDPPNTEAFF. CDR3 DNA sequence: TGTGCCATCAACGACCCACCGAACACTGAAGCTTTCTTT.

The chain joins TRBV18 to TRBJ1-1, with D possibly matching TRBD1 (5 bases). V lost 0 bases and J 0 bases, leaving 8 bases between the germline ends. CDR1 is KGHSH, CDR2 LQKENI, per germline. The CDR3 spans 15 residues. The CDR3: CASSPPKGLNTEAFF. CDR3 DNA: TGTGCCAGCTCACCACCGAAGGGACTGAACACTGAAGCTTTCTTT.

For the CDR3, the DNA is TGTGCCAGCTCACCACCGGGACAGGGGGGCTCTGGGGCCAACGTCCTGACTTTC. Residues: CASSPPGQGGSGANVLTF. The chain employs TRBV18 and TRBJ2-6, with 11 positions matching TRBD1. The CDR3 has 18 amino acids. J was trimmed by 0 bases and V by 0 bases; bases with no gene match: 1. Looked up from germline, CDR1 is KGHSH and CDR2 is LQKENI.

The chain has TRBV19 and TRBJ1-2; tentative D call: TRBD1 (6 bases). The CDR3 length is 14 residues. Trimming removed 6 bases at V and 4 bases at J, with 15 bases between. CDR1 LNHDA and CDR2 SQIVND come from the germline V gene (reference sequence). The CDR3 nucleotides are TGTGCCAGTAGCCTACTGACAGGAACCTATGGCTACACCTTC. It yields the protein CASSLLTGTYGYTF.

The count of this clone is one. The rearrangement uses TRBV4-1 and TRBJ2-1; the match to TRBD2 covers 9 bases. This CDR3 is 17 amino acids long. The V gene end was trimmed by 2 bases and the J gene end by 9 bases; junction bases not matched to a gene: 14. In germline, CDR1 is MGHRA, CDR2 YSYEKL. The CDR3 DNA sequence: TGCGCCAGCAGCCAATTTAGCGGGGGCTTAGTCTCGGGTGAGCAGTTCTTC. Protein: CASSQFSGGLVSGEQFF.

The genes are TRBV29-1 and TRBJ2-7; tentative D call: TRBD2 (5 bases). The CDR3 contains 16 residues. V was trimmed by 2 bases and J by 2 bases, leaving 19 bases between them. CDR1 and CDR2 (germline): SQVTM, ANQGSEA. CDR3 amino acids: CSVETAGEKGTYEQYF. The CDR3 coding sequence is TGCAGCGTTGAAACCGCCGGGGAGAAGGGAACCTACGAGCAGTACTTC.

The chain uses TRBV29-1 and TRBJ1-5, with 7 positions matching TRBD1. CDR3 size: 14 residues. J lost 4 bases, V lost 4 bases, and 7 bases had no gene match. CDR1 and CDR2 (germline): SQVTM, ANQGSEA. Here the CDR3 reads CSVGDRDFNQPQHF. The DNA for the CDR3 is TGCAGCGTTGGCGACAGGGACTTTAATCAGCCCCAGCATTTT. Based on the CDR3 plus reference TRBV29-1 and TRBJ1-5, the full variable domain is SAVISQKPSRDICQRGTSLTIQCQVDSQVTMMFWYRQQPGQSLTLIATANQGSEATYESGFVIDKFPISRPNLTFSTLTVSNMSPEDSSIYLCSVGDRDFNQPQHFGDGTRLSIL.

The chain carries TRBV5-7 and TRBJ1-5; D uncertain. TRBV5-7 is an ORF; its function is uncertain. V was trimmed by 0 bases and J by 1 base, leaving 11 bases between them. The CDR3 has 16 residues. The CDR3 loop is CASSLEGEESNQPQHF. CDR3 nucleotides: TGTGCCAGCAGCTTGGAGGGCGAGGAGAGCAATCAGCCCCAGCATTTT.